This T cell receptor (beta chain) was obtained from a study of identifying expanded T cells in peripheral blood. Sequenced by immunoSEQ multiplex PCR; TCRdb stores in-frame clones only, minus some. In the table there are around 85,000 clones, about 88% of which are singletons. The CDR3 sequence is 13 residues long. Germline assignment: CDR1 SGHDN and CDR2 FVKESK. The V and J ends lost 3 bases and 6 bases respectively, with 9 bases between them. The chain employs TRBV14 and TRBJ2-4; the D gene could be TRBD1 or TRBD2 (6 bases each). The receptor's source is a person aged 18 to 70 in good health. The sample taken for sequencing was blood. DNA for the CDR3: TGTGCCAGCAGCCATTCGGGGGCAAACATTCAGTACTTC. Its protein is CASSHSGANIQYF. Full variable domain (missing parts from reference TRBV14 and TRBJ2-4): EAGVTQFPSHSVIEKGQTVTLRCDPISGHDNLYWYRRVMGKEIKFLLHFVKESKQDESGMPNNRFLAERTGGTYSTLKVQPAELEDSGVYFCASSHSGANIQYFGAGTRLSVL.